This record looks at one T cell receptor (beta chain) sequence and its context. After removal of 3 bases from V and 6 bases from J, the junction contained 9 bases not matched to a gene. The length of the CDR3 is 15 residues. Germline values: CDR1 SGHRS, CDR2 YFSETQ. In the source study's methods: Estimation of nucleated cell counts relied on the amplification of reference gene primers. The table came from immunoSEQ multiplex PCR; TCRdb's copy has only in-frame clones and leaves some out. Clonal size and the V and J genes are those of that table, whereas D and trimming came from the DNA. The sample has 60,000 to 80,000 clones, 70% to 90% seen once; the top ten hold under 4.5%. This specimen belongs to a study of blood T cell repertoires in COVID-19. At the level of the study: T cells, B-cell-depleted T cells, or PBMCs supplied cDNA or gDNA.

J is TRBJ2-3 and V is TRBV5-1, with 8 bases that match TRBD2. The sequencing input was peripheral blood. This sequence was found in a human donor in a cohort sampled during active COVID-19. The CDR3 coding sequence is TGCGCCAGCAGCTCTGACGGGAGGGCGGGTGATACGCAGTATTTT. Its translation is CASSSDGRAGDTQYF. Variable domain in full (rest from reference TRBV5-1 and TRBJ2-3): KAGVTQTPRYLIKTRGQQVTLSCSPISGHRSVSWYQQTPGQGLQFLFEYFSETQRNKGNFPGRFSGRQFSNSRSEMNVSTLELGDSALYLCASSSDGRAGDTQYFGPGTRLTVL.